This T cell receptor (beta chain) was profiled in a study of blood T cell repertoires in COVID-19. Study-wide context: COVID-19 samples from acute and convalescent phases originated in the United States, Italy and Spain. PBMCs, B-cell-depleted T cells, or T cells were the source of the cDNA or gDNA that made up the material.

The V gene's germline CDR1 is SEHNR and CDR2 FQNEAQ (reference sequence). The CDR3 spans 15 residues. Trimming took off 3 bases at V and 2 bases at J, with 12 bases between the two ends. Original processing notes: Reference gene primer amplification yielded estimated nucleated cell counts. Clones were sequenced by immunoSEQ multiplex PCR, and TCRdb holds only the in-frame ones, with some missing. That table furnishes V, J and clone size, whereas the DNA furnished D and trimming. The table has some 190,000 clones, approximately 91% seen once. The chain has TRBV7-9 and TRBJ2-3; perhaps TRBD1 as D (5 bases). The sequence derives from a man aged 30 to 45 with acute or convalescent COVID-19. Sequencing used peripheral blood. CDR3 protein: CASSLQGGPTDTQYF. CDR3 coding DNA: TGTGCCAGCAGCTTGCAGGGTGGCCCCACAGATACGCAGTATTTT.